Listed here are 20 T cell receptor beta chains from one sample, sequenced in a study of cytomegalovirus exposure and HLA in healthy donors. Assay: immunoSEQ multiplex PCR; the TCRdb copy retains only in-frame clones and omits some. The data show approximately 100,000 clones, about 88% seen once. Sequencing input: PBMCs. The origin of the receptors is a woman younger than 30 in good health and CMV-seronegative.

The rearrangement uses TRBV4-3 and TRBJ1-3; tentatively, D is TRBD1 (6 bases). CDR1 LGHNA and CDR2 YSLEER come from the germline V gene. V lost 1 base and J lost 3, with 13 bases in between. The CDR3 contains 16 residues. CDR3 residues: CASSQGLGGSGNTIYF. In nucleotides, the CDR3 is TGCGCCAGCAGCCAAGGGCTAGGGGGAAGTGGAAACACCATATATTTT.

CDR3 region: CASSSDMNYGYTF. The CDR3 region has the DNA TGTGCCAGCAGCTCGGACATGAACTATGGCTACACCTTC. The chain is built from TRBV28 and TRBJ1-2; D might be TRBD1 (5 bases). V was shortened by 6 bases and J by 2 bases, with 10 bases between the two germline ends. Germline V lookup: CDR1 MDHEN, CDR2 SYDVKM. The CDR3 loop spans 13 amino acids.

This chain's CDR3 is CASSLRATGAINTEAFF. The CDR3 DNA reads TGTGCCAGCAGTTTACGGGCGACAGGGGCTATCAACACTGAAGCTTTCTTT. This chain uses TRBV27 with TRBJ1-1; TRBD1 matches at 8 bases. The length of the CDR3 is 17 residues. Germline-derived CDR1 and CDR2 are MNHEY and SMNVEV (reference sequence). Trimming cost V 2 bases and J 2 bases; bases outside gene matches: 10.

The chain has TRBV30 and TRBJ2-3; 13 nucleotides line up with TRBD2. V was pared by 4 bases and J by 4 bases, with 5 bases of the junction left unmatched. CDR3 length equals 15 residues. Germline V CDR1 and CDR2: GTSNPN, SVGIG (reference sequence). The CDR3 loop reads CAWKRTSGGPDTQYF. The CDR3 DNA follows: TGTGCCTGGAAGCGGACTAGCGGGGGTCCAGATACGCAGTATTTT.

V is TRBV5-5 and J is TRBJ2-5; 7 bases line up with TRBD2. Looked up from germline, CDR1 is SGHKS and CDR2 is YYEKEE (reference sequence). The junction had 9 bases not matched to a gene; V was cut back by 9 bases and J by 4 bases. CDR3 length: 13 residues. The CDR3 region is CATHRWGGETQYF. The DNA of the CDR3 is TGTGCCACTCATCGATGGGGGGGAGAGACCCAGTACTTC.

This clone has only one observation. Relative to the germline gene, one junction end is altered; a read error may explain this. The chain has TRBV13 and TRBJ2-6; 9 bases are shared with TRBD1. The CDR3 extends over 14 amino acids. CDR1 is PRHDT and CDR2 is FYEKMQ in the germline V gene (reference sequence). CDR3 sequence reads: CASSYRTGVNVLTF. CDR3 coding DNA: TGTGCCAGCAGCTACAGGACAGGGGTCAACGTCCTGACTTTC.

V and J are TRBV5-4 and TRBJ1-1; D not resolved. V shed 0 bases and J shed 4 bases, with 13 bases lying between them. The length of the CDR3 is 15 residues. Per germline, CDR1 SGHNT and CDR2 YYREEE (reference sequence). The CDR3 is CASSLVVSRGTEAFF. The CDR3 DNA reads TGTGCCAGCAGCTTGGTTGTAAGTCGGGGCACTGAAGCTTTCTTT. Complete variable domain (other parts from reference TRBV5-4 and TRBJ1-1): ETGVTQSPTHLIKTRGQQVTLRCSSQSGHNTVSWYQQALGQGPQFIFQYYREEENGRGNFPPRFSGLQFPNYSSELNVNALELDDSALYLCASSLVVSRGTEAFFGQGTRLTVV.

The gene calls are TRBV6-1 and TRBJ2-2, with TRBD2 matching 9 bases. Looked up from germline, CDR1 is MNHNS and CDR2 is SASEGT. The CDR3 sequence is 18 residues long. With V trimmed by 2 bases and J by 6 bases, 13 bases remained unmatched. CDR3 sequence reads: CASSESGGASGIPGELFF. CDR3 DNA sequence: TGTGCCAGCAGTGAATCAGGCGGTGCTAGCGGGATCCCCGGGGAGCTGTTTTTT.

The chain joins TRBV9 to TRBJ1-1; D is perhaps TRBD1 (6 bases). The germline V and J ends were trimmed by 0 bases and 3 bases, with 6 bases remaining between them. Germline assignment: CDR1 SGDLS and CDR2 YYNGEE. This CDR3 comprises 13 residues. In nucleotides, the CDR3 is TGTGCCAGCAGCGTAGGGGGGCACACTGAAGCTTTCTTT. This translates into CASSVGGHTEAFF.

The chain is built from TRBV5-1 and TRBJ2-1, with D possibly TRBD1 on 5 matching bases. The CDR3 length is 13 residues. The germline V gene has CDR1 SGHRS and CDR2 YFSETQ. Trimming took 6 bases from V and 6 from J, leaving 13 bases between them. The DNA of the CDR3 is TGCGCCAGCACCCTCTTGGGGCTCAATGAGCAGTTCTTC. Translation: CASTLLGLNEQFF.

The chain is built from TRBV5-1 and TRBJ2-3; TRBD2 matches at 13 bases. Per germline, CDR1 SGHRS and CDR2 YFSETQ. Losses at the gene ends were 4 bases for V and 5 bases for J; bases not matched to a gene: 10. The CDR3 is 17 amino acids. In DNA, the CDR3 is TGCGCCAGCAGCGGCACCGGACTAGCGGGAGCGGGAGATACGCAGTATTTT. It codes for CASSGTGLAGAGDTQYF.

The chain has TRBV30 and TRBJ2-7; 9 bases align to TRBD2. The CDR3 is 17 amino acids. V lost 3 bases, J lost 0 bases, and 12 bases stayed unmatched. Germline V gives CDR1 GTSNPN, CDR2 SVGIG (reference sequence). CDR3 amino acids: CAWSGTSGPAYSYEQYF. In nucleotides, the CDR3 is TGTGCCTGGAGCGGAACTAGCGGGCCCGCTTACTCCTACGAGCAGTACTTC.

This rearrangement joins TRBV6-4 to TRBJ2-3; tentatively, D is TRBD2 (5 bases). Deletions cut 4 bases from V and 6 bases from J, with 11 bases between. CDR1 and CDR2 (germline): MRHNA, SNTAGT. The CDR3 length is 13 residues. The DNA of the CDR3 is TGTGCCAGCAGTGTCGAGAGGGCTGATACGCAGTATTTT. Translating it yields CASSVERADTQYF.

The chain carries TRBV30 and TRBJ1-2; D is uncertain. Germline V lookup: CDR1 GTSNPN, CDR2 SVGIG (reference sequence). The CDR3 sequence is 13 residues long. Trimming removed 4 bases at V and 5 bases at J, with 14 bases between. This CDR3 is CAWTLVDSYGYTF. CDR3 bases: TGTGCCTGGACTCTCGTAGATTCATATGGCTACACCTTC.

The rearrangement joins TRBV10-1 to TRBJ1-1; D might be TRBD1 (6 bases). The V and J ends lost 5 bases and 10 bases respectively, with 23 bases between them. The CDR3 length is 15 residues. Per germline, CDR1 WNHNN and CDR2 SYGVQD (reference sequence). The CDR3 DNA sequence: TGCGCCAGCAGTTCAGGGGAAAAAAATTGTATCGCAGCTTTCTTT. Encoded protein: CASSSGEKNCIAAFF.

This chain connects TRBV28 to TRBJ2-7; D perhaps matches TRBD1 (6 bases). Per the germline V gene, CDR1 is MDHEN and CDR2 is SYDVKM. The CDR3 covers 12 residues. Trimming shortened V by 5 bases and J by 13 bases, and 18 bases separated the two germline ends. The CDR3 reads CASSLPGQISYF. DNA of the CDR3: TGTGCCAGCAGTCTACCGGGACAAATCAGCTACTTC. Supplemented by reference TRBV28 and TRBJ2-7, the full variable domain reads DVKVTQSSRYLVKRTGEKVFLECVQDMDHENMFWYRQDPGLGLRLIYFSYDVKMKEKGDIPEGYSVSREKKERFSLILESASTNQTSMYLCASSLPGQISYFGPGTRLTVT.

The chain carries TRBV30 and TRBJ1-1, with 8 nucleotides matching TRBD1. CDR1 and CDR2 from the germline V gene are GTSNPN and SVGIG (reference sequence). The CDR3 extends over 13 amino acids. The J segment lost 7 bases and the V segment lost 2 bases, leaving 6 bases of the junction unmatched. The CDR3 reads CAWSLTGDNEAFF. The CDR3 DNA reads as TGTGCCTGGAGTCTGACAGGGGATAATGAAGCTTTCTTT.

The V gene is TRBV7-3, the J gene TRBJ2-7; D is perhaps TRBD1 (5 bases). The CDR3 has 14 residues. V lost 5 bases and J 2 bases, leaving 13 bases between the germline ends. Germline V CDR1 and CDR2: SGHTA, FQGTGA. The CDR3 coding sequence is TGTGCCAGCAGCCCCCAGGGTAGAACCTACGAGCAGTACTTC. The encoded protein is CASSPQGRTYEQYF. Drawing the rest from reference TRBV7-3 and TRBJ2-7, the complete variable domain is GAGVSQTPSNKVTEKGKYVELRCDPISGHTALYWYRQSLGQGPEFLIYFQGTGAADDSGLPNDRFFAVRPEGSVSTLKIQRTERGDSAVYLCASSPQGRTYEQYFGPGTRLTVT.

The sample holds one count of this clone. The rearrangement uses TRBV28 and TRBJ2-7; a weak D match, TRBD1 (8 bases). Trimming removed 4 bases at V and 4 bases at J, with 20 bases between. This CDR3 contains 16 residues. CDR1 and CDR2 (germline): MDHEN, SYDVKM. The CDR3 DNA reads as TGTGCCAGCAGTTCCTACAGGGGGGGCGACGGGTACGAGCAGTACTTC. Residues: CASSSYRGGDGYEQYF.

The chain has TRBV13 and TRBJ2-3; weak D call: TRBD2 (7 bases). Trimming left V 2 bases short and J 8 bases short, with 8 bases between. CDR1 is PRHDT, CDR2 FYEKMQ, per germline (reference sequence). The CDR3 is 12 residues long. CDR3 in DNA: TGTGCCAGCAGCTTAAGGGGGGGTACGCAGTATTTT. Its protein product is CASSLRGGTQYF. Variable domain in full (rest from reference TRBV13 and TRBJ2-3): AAGVIQSPRHLIKEKRETATLKCYPIPRHDTVYWYQQGPGQDPQFLISFYEKMQSDKGSIPDRFSAQQFSDYHSELNMSSLELGDSALYFCASSLRGGTQYFGPGTRLTVL.